These T cell receptor beta chains were read from a single sample in a study of cytomegalovirus exposure and HLA in healthy donors. Assay used: immunoSEQ multiplex PCR; TCRdb lists only in-frame clones, some missing. The table shows fewer than 110,000 clones, with roughly 80% occurring only once. The specimen sequenced was PBMCs. The receptors stem from a man aged 50-59 years in good health and CMV-seropositive. CDR3s include the opening cysteine and the closing phenylalanine or tryptophan. Fields, in order: CDR3 protein, CDR3 DNA, D gene, J gene, V gene, clone size. The D gene is left open where the match is weak. Expanded clones are given a class, and other clones once, few, many or no size at all.

CDR3 protein: CASSSQGWVQYF
CDR3 DNA: TGTGCCAGCAGCTCACAGGGGTGGGTGCAGTATTTT
D gene: TRBD1
J gene: TRBJ2-3
V gene: TRBV7-2
clone size: -

CDR3 protein: CASSISRVPSEQFF
CDR3 DNA: TGTGCCAGTAGTATCTCCAGGGTTCCGTCGGAGCAGTTCTTC
D gene: -
J gene: TRBJ2-1
V gene: TRBV19
clone size: -

CDR3 protein: CASSFGDRGDNEQFF
CDR3 DNA: TGTGCCAGCAGCTTCGGGGACAGGGGTGACAATGAGCAGTTCTTC
D gene: TRBD1
J gene: TRBJ2-1
V gene: TRBV5-4
clone size: -

CDR3 protein: CASSPLAGLAGGPSATGELFF
CDR3 DNA: TGTGCCAGCAGCCCCCTCGCAGGACTAGCGGGAGGGCCTTCCGCCACCGGGGAGCTGTTTTTT
D gene: TRBD2
J gene: TRBJ2-2
V gene: TRBV14
clone size: -

CDR3 protein: CASSQDLQDYNEQFF
CDR3 DNA: TGCGCCAGCAGCCAAGATTTACAGGACTACAATGAGCAGTTCTTC
D gene: -
J gene: TRBJ2-1
V gene: TRBV4-3
clone size: once

CDR3 protein: CASRPGNLDGYTF
CDR3 DNA: TGTGCCAGCAGACCCGGGAATTTAGATGGCTACACCTTC
D gene: -
J gene: TRBJ1-2
V gene: TRBV28
clone size: -

CDR3 protein: CASSESRGGNEQYF
CDR3 DNA: TGTGCCAGCAGTGAATCGAGAGGGGGTAACGAGCAGTACTTC
D gene: -
J gene: TRBJ2-7
V gene: TRBV25-1
clone size: -

CDR3 protein: CASSRDRVQPQHF
CDR3 DNA: TGTGCCAGCAGCCGGGACAGGGTTCAGCCCCAGCATTTT
D gene: TRBD1
J gene: TRBJ1-5
V gene: TRBV7-8
clone size: few

CDR3 protein: CASSPERPFSGNTIYF
CDR3 DNA: TGTGCCAGCAGCCCTGAGAGGCCGTTCTCTGGAAACACCATATATTTT
D gene: -
J gene: TRBJ1-3
V gene: TRBV11-2
clone size: -

CDR3 protein: CASSEWGGVGADTQYF
CDR3 DNA: TGTGCCAGCAGTGAGTGGGGAGGGGTCGGGGCAGATACGCAGTATTTT
D gene: TRBD2
J gene: TRBJ2-3
V gene: TRBV2
clone size: few

CDR3 protein: CASSLGLAETYEQYF
CDR3 DNA: TGCGCCAGCAGCCTCGGACTAGCGGAGACCTACGAGCAGTACTTC
D gene: TRBD2
J gene: TRBJ2-7
V gene: TRBV4-1
clone size: -

CDR3 protein: CASSLTISGGTDTQYF
CDR3 DNA: TGTGCCAGCAGTTTGACGATCTCGGGGGGCACAGATACGCAGTATTTT
D gene: -
J gene: TRBJ2-3
V gene: TRBV27
clone size: -

CDR3 protein: CASSGPPTSGRDNEQFF
CDR3 DNA: TGTGCCAGCAGCGGTCCTCCCACTAGCGGGAGGGACAATGAGCAGTTCTTC
D gene: TRBD2
J gene: TRBJ2-1
V gene: TRBV9
clone size: once

CDR3 protein: CASSLAETTMGSPLHF
CDR3 DNA: TGTGCCAGCTCACTTGCCGAGACTACAATGGGTTCACCCCTCCACTTT
D gene: -
J gene: TRBJ1-6
V gene: TRBV18
clone size: -

CDR3 protein: CAWSGLRNMNTEAFF
CDR3 DNA: TGTGCCTGGAGTGGGCTGAGGAACATGAACACTGAAGCTTTCTTT
D gene: -
J gene: TRBJ1-1
V gene: TRBV30
clone size: -

CDR3 protein: CASSLGTGGSGEQYF
CDR3 DNA: TGCGCCAGCAGCTTGGGGACAGGGGGAAGCGGCGAGCAGTACTTC
D gene: TRBD1
J gene: TRBJ2-7
V gene: TRBV5-1
clone size: -